One T cell receptor beta chain is described in this entry. Its specificity is unknown. This specimen belongs to a study of T cells in Graves' hyperthyroidism and ophthalmopathy. In germline, CDR1 is LNHDA, CDR2 SQIVND (reference sequence). V was pared by 6 bases and J by 3 bases, with 14 bases between. This CDR3 has 15 amino acids. There were TCR beta CDR3 regions amplified from RNA transcripts. During a first-round RT-PCR of the TCR CDR3, the HTBI primer set was used. TCRdb fed the multiplex PCR reads into MiXCR, producing one record per CDR3 protein. The sample has 500,000 to 600,000 distinct CDR3 sequences, roughly 17% seen once. Study-wide results and limits: Blood samples included most of the expanded thyroid clonotypes exceeding 0.001. Prediction of ophthalmopathy progression came a median roughly 6.4 months pre-onset.

The J gene is TRBJ2-2, the V gene TRBV19, with D tentatively TRBD1 (7 bases). Sequencing was performed on blood. The sequence was collected from a woman aged 18-29 years with Graves' hyperthyroidism. The CDR3 loop reads CASSLRGDDTGELFF. CDR3 DNA: TGTGCCAGTAGCCTCAGGGGGGACGACACCGGGGAGCTGTTTTTT.